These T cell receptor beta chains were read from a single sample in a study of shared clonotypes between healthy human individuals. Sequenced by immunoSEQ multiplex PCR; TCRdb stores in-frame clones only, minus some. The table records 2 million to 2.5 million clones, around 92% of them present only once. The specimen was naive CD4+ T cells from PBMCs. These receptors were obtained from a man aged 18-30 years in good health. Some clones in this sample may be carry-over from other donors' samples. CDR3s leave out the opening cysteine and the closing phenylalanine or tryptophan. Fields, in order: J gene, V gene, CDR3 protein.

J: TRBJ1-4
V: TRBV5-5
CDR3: ASSLAGQLLF

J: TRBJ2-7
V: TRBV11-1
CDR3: ASSLFGLNPYEQY

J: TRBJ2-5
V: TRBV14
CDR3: ASSQARREETQY

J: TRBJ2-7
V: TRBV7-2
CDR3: ASSLARYSYEQY

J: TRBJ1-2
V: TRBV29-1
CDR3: SVGGQGGDYGYT

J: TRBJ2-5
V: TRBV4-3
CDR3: ASSLTWGQGETQY

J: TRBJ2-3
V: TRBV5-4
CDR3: ASSWGGTTKTDTQY

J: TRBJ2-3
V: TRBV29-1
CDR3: SVGPGTSGDTQY

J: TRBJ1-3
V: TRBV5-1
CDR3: ASSLGDRFENTIY

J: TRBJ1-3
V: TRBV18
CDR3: ASSPPGTGSGNTIY

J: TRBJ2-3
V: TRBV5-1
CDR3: ASSRIDRGFTDTQY

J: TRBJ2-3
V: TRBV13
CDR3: ASSLRTSGGTDTQY

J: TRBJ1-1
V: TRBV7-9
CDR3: ASSWDPNTEAF

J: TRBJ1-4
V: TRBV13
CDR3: ASSPRLGLNEKLF

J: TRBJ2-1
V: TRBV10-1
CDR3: ASSESPSGRGNEQF

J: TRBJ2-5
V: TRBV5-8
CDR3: ASSFNTGTGQETQY

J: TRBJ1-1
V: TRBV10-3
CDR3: AISGDRLNTEAF

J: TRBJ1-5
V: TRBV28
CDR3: ASSAPYSNQPQH

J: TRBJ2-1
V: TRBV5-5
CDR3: ASSSHIASYNEQF

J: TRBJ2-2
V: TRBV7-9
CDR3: ASSSRWGDTGELF

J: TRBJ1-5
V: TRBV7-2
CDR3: ASSSDSSGQPQH

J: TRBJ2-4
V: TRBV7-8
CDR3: ASSHLQGAVAKNIQY

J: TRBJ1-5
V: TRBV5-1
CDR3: ASSLTGVVNQPQH